A single sample is the source of the 17 T cell receptor beta chains below, sequenced in a study of metastatic and nonmetastatic thyroid tumors. TCRdb re-clonotyped the PCR reads via MiXCR. The repertoire has about 35,000 clones, around 33% of them found once; the top ten carry approximately 16%. Each patient went into thyroid surgery without having received any treatment. Sequencing was carried out using tumor tissue. The origin of the receptors is a female donor with papillary thyroid cancer or a benign thyroid nodule (not recorded which). Some clones in this sample may be carry-over from other donors' samples.

CDR3 sequence: CSASGLAGVTGELFF. In DNA, the CDR3 is TGCAGTGCTAGCGGACTAGCGGGAGTCACCGGGGAGCTGTTTTTT. The chain employs TRBV20-1 and TRBJ2-2; TRBD2 matches at 13 bases. The CDR3 length is 15 residues. Germline trimming cut 3 bases from V and 4 bases from J; bases unmatched to any gene: 2. The germline gives CDR1 DFQATT, CDR2 SNEGSKA (reference sequence).

This clone turned up a few times. V gene TRBV6-1 combines with J gene TRBJ2-1; 14 positions agree with TRBD2. V shed 6 bases, J shed 4 bases, and the junction held 8 bases outside the gene matches. This CDR3 contains 17 residues. Germline V lookup: CDR1 MNHNS, CDR2 SASEGT. CDR3 bases: TGTGCCAGCAGGAAGGGACTAGCGGGAGTGGTGTACAATGAGCAGTTCTTC. As protein: CASRKGLAGVVYNEQFF.

V gene TRBV11-2 combines with J gene TRBJ2-7, with unresolved D. The ends were cut back, 3 bases at V and 6 bases at J, with 15 bases in the middle. The CDR3 runs 14 residues. Germline V gives CDR1 SGHAT, CDR2 FQNNGV. The CDR3: CASSFNFGVSEQYF. Written as DNA, the CDR3 is TGTGCCAGCAGCTTCAATTTTGGGGTTAGCGAGCAGTACTTC. Drawing the rest from reference TRBV11-2 and TRBJ2-7, the complete variable domain is EAGVAQSPRYKIIEKRQSVAFWCNPISGHATLYWYQQILGQGPKLLIQFQNNGVVDDSQLPKDRFSAERLKGVDSTLKIQPAKLEDSAVYLCASSFNFGVSEQYFGPGTRLTVT.

This clone was observed at least ten times. V usage is TRBV28 and J usage is TRBJ2-2; D unclear. The V end lost 2 bases, the J end lost 6 bases, and 7 bases lay between the germline ends. The CDR3 sequence is 13 residues long. Germline CDR1 is MDHEN and CDR2 is SYDVKM. CDR3 bases: TGTGCCAGCAGTTTACGTGTGGCCGGGGAGCTGTTTTTT. Amino acids: CASSLRVAGELFF.

This clone was observed a few times. For the CDR3, the DNA is TGTGCCAGCAGCAGGAGCACAGATACGCAGTATTTT. Translating it yields CASSRSTDTQYF. This sequence joins TRBV6-1 and TRBJ2-3; D is undetermined. V was cut by 6 bases and J by 0 bases, with 4 bases left in between. CDR3 size: 12 residues. From germline, CDR1 is MNHNS and CDR2 SASEGT.

This chain links TRBV15 with TRBJ2-7, with D perhaps TRBD1 or TRBD2 (5 bases each). Germline CDR1 is LNHNV and CDR2 is YYDKDF (reference sequence). CDR3 length: 15 amino acids. Trimming shortened V by 4 bases and J by 2 bases, and 15 bases separated the two germline ends. Here the CDR3 reads CATSTRVGAAYEQYF. For the CDR3, the DNA is TGTGCCACCAGCACCCGGGTCGGGGCGGCCTACGAGCAGTACTTC.

The chain uses TRBV11-2 and TRBJ2-2; 7 bases are shared with TRBD1. The CDR3 spans 16 residues. V lost 6 bases to trimming and J lost 0 bases; unmatched junction nucleotides: 7. Germline assignment: CDR1 SGHAT and CDR2 FQNNGV. The chain's CDR3 is CASRHITGANTGELFF. CDR3 coding DNA: TGTGCCAGCAGACACATTACAGGGGCGAACACCGGGGAGCTGTTTTTT.

V and J are TRBV11-2 and TRBJ2-1; D gene unclear. The CDR3 is 15 residues long. Per the germline V gene, CDR1 is SGHAT and CDR2 is FQNNGV. Trimming stripped 3 bases from V and 1 base from J, with 10 bases between. The CDR3 sequence: CASSLGLGSYNEQFF. The DNA for the CDR3 is TGTGCCAGCAGCTTGGGATTGGGGTCCTACAATGAGCAGTTCTTC.

The DNA of the CDR3 is TGTGCCAGCAGCTTAGGACTAGCGGGAGCTGGCGAGCAGTACTTC. Protein sequence: CASSLGLAGAGEQYF. The chain recombines TRBV7-6 with TRBJ2-7; 12 positions match TRBD2. Looked up from germline, CDR1 is SGHVS and CDR2 is FNYEAQ. Trimming removed 1 base from V and 6 bases from J; junction bases left unmatched: 4. The CDR3 runs to 15 residues.

The chain links TRBV11-1 to TRBJ2-1, with TRBD1 as a possible D gene (6 bases). Between the trimmed V and J ends, which lost 4 bases and 12 bases, there was a span of 22 bases. CDR1 and CDR2 from the germline V gene are SGHAT and FQDESV (reference sequence). The CDR3 has 15 residues. The CDR3, as DNA: TGTGCCAGCAGCTACAACAGGGTTCCCTTTGGTGGGCAGTTCTTC. This sequence encodes CASSYNRVPFGGQFF. The variable domain in full, with the rest retrieved from reference TRBV11-1 and TRBJ2-1, is EAEVAQSPRYKITEKSQAVAFWCDPISGHATLYWYRQILGQGPELLVQFQDESVVDDSQLPKDRFSAERLKGVDSTLKIQPAELGDSAMYLCASSYNRVPFGGQFFGPGTRLTVL.

This chain links TRBV6-2 or TRBV6-3 with TRBJ2-1; no firm D call. This CDR3 region has 19 residues. Germline assignment: CDR1 MNHEY and CDR2 SVGEGT. V was shortened by 1 base and J by 0 bases, with 19 bases between the two germline ends. The CDR3 DNA reads as TGTGCCAGCAGTTACTTTGGGGTAACAGCCCGTAGCTCCTACAATGAGCAGTTCTTC. Amino acids: CASSYFGVTARSSYNEQFF.

This clone was observed once. The chain is built from TRBV11-2 and TRBJ2-3, with D possibly matching TRBD1 (5 bases). Germline CDR1 and CDR2: SGHAT and FQNNGV. V lost 2 bases and J 3 bases, leaving 12 bases between the germline ends. CDR3 length: 15 amino acids. This chain's CDR3 is CASSLSPTDTDTQYF. DNA of the CDR3: TGTGCCAGCAGCTTATCCCCGACAGATACAGATACGCAGTATTTT.

J is TRBJ1-4 and V is TRBV4-2; D is ambiguous. Germline V CDR1 and CDR2: LGHNA, YNFKEQ. The CDR3 totals 13 residues. V was clipped by 0 bases and J by 5 bases, with 4 bases between them. CDR3 DNA sequence: TGTGCCAGCAGCCAAGAACTCAATGAAAAACTGTTTTTT. Translated, it gives CASSQELNEKLFF.

This clone occurred a few times. The rearrangement joins TRBV12-3 or TRBV12-4 to TRBJ2-7; tentatively, D is TRBD1 (6 bases). Trimming removed 5 bases at V and 5 bases at J, with 16 bases between. This CDR3 region has 14 residues. DNA for the CDR3: TGTGCCAGCAGTAATAAACAGGGAAAGAACGAGCAGTACTTC. Translating it yields CASSNKQGKNEQYF.

In DNA, the CDR3 is TGTGCCAGCAGTACGGGACAGGAACCTATGAACACTGAAGCTTTCTTT. It yields the protein CASSTGQEPMNTEAFF. V is TRBV27 and J is TRBJ1-1, with TRBD1 matching 8 bases. V lost 5 bases to trimming and J lost 0 bases; unmatched junction nucleotides: 8. The CDR3 has 16 residues. CDR1 and CDR2 (germline): MNHEY, SMNVEV (reference sequence).

J is TRBJ2-5 and V is TRBV7-8; D not certain. The CDR3 sequence is 13 residues long. Germline V gives CDR1 SGHVS, CDR2 FQNEAQ. Trimming stripped 5 bases from V and 2 bases from J, with 9 bases between. The CDR3 spells CASSAPAQETQYF. Here the CDR3 DNA reads TGTGCCAGCAGCGCCCCTGCTCAAGAGACCCAGTACTTC.

This clone was counted only a few times. The rearrangement uses TRBV6-1 and TRBJ2-7; TRBD2 agrees at 7 bases. This CDR3 comprises 13 residues. Germline V gene lookup returns CDR1 MNHNS and CDR2 SASEGT. Germline trimming cut 7 bases from V and 4 bases from J; bases unmatched to any gene: 7. The CDR3 region has the DNA TGTGCCAGCATGCGGGAGATAGTTTACGAGCAGTACTTC. As protein: CASMREIVYEQYF.